This T cell receptor (beta chain) was identified in a study of OX40 agonist ivuxolimab in advanced cancers. With regard to the full study: The costimulatory receptor OX40 (CD134) was targeted by ivuxolimab, a fully human IgG2 agonistic monoclonal antibody. Patients were allowed to have had prior anti-PD-1, anti-PD-L1 or anti-CTLA-4 therapy, and approximately 39% of the dose-escalation patients had been treated with checkpoint inhibitors. Intravenous ivuxolimab was administered to patients every 2 weeks at six dose levels: 0.01, 0.1, 0.3, 1.5, 3 and 10 mg/kg. The paper covers the monotherapy dose-escalation part of the phase I ivuxolimab trial, which included N = 52 patients. The dose-escalation cohort was almost 85% male with a mean age of roughly 60 years, ranging from roughly 23 to 90. Among the 52 dose-escalation patients, approximately 20 had hepatocellular carcinoma, some 15 melanoma, 9 renal cell carcinoma and 9 head and neck cancer. Peripheral TCRbeta sequencing aimed to test whether ivuxolimab altered TCR sequence diversity and caused clonal T-cell expansion. Three dose-escalation patients achieved partial responses, one with hepatocellular carcinoma and two with cutaneous melanoma. The investigation overall reported the following: In partial responders in the 0.1-3.0 mg/kg groups, normalized peripheral clonal expansion was found to be among the lowest, especially among CD8+ T cells. Low levels of normalized T-cell clonal expansion were also seen in some nonresponding patients. After ivuxolimab, CD8+ T cells had more expanded clones than CD4+ T cells on average. At doses from 0.1 to 3.0 mg/kg, clonal expansion was seen in both CD4+ and CD8+ blood T cells between baseline and week 6. The antigen specificity of the peripheral T cells that underwent clonal expansion was not determined.

Genomic DNA was isolated from the sorted cells so that the TCRbeta CDR3 region could be sequenced. The immunoSEQ Assay was used for sequencing of TCRbeta CDR3 regions. In TCRdb, the immuneACCESS table is reduced to in-frame sequences with V and J assigned. These tables do not hold every clone; where another copy was compared, an unresolved V gene accounts for under half, and the others remain unexplained. The sample records nearly 110,000 clones, 90% of which are singletons. Approximately 0.49% of the sample is held by the ten biggest clonotypes. This clone is a singleton in its sample. Its specific antigen is unknown. The record has no base qualities; no much larger clone is one base away. The trial excluded patients who had a history of autoimmune disease or who were on systemic immunosuppression. Peripheral blood for TCR sequencing was drawn from every dose cohort at baseline, at cycle 4 day 1 and at cycle 7 day 1. Samples came from an open-label, multicenter, first-in-human phase I dose-escalation trial of ivuxolimab. Adults with locally advanced or metastatic melanoma, renal cell, hepatocellular, or head and neck squamous cell carcinoma were enrolled in the trial. Before TCR sequencing, CD4+ T cells and CD8+ T cells were sorted from peripheral blood as separate populations.

After removal of 5 bases from V and 5 bases from J, the junction retains 12 bases not matched to a gene. Based on the germline V gene, the CDR1 and CDR2 sequences are SGHVS and FQNEAQ. Its CDR3 holds 18 amino acids, cysteine through phenylalanine. The only DNA kept is the CDR3, 54 bases in frame from the first base. The receptor was isolated from an adult with an advanced solid tumor such as melanoma, head and neck, liver or kidney cancer. The chain links TRBV7-8 with TRBJ2-2; the junction holds 12 bases that match TRBD2. Sequencing used CD4+ or CD8+ T cells sorted from blood, obtained in a trial of the OX40 agonist ivuxolimab. The DNA reads TGTGCCAGCAGCGCCTCCCTAGCGGGGGGGCGTGAGACCGGGGAGCTGTTTTTT. Protein translation: CASSASLAGGRETGELFF.